This TCR beta chain was recorded in a study of blood T cell repertoires in COVID-19. Study summary: Researchers got acute and convalescent COVID-19 samples from the United States, Italy and Spain. The analysed material was cDNA or gDNA that came from T cells, B-cell-depleted T cells, or PBMCs.

As originally analysed: Cell counts per sample came from amplifying reference gene primers. Clones were sequenced by immunoSEQ multiplex PCR, and TCRdb holds only the in-frame ones, with some missing. D and trimming come from the DNA, and the V and J calls and clone size come from that table. The sample has about 64,000 clones; over 75% are singletons. V lost 4 bases, J lost 4 bases, and 2 bases stayed unmatched. Germline V CDR1 and CDR2: SGHRS, YFSETQ. The CDR3 length is 12 residues. Input material: peripheral blood. The chain has TRBV5-1 and TRBJ2-7, with TRBD1 matching over 7 bases. This TCR was recovered from a woman older than 75 with active COVID-19. CDR3 loop: CASSLQGYEQYF. DNA of the CDR3: TGCGCCAGCAGCCTACAGGGGTACGAGCAGTACTTC.